The source of this T cell receptor (beta chain) is a study of vaccination effects on CD4 cells after COVID-19. Across the study: Subjects were given two BNT162b2 or mRNA-1273 vaccine doses.

In the ViraFEST assay, antigen-specific CD4+ clonotypes were identified by expansion after peptide-pool stimulation. An approximately 10-day culture period preceded the isolation of CD4+ T cells. Each vaccine recipient was nucleocapsid antibody negative and had no prior SARS-CoV-2 infection. As for this clone: Its antigen is still unknown.

Clones were sequenced by immunoSEQ multiplex PCR, and TCRdb holds only the in-frame ones, with some missing. The sample lists around 28,000 clones, approximately 72% occurring once. The CDR3 contains 15 residues. V dropped 1 base and J dropped 1 base, with 8 bases sitting between them. The germline V gene encodes CDR1 SGHKS and CDR2 YYEKEE (reference sequence). The J gene is TRBJ1-4, the V gene TRBV5-5; D remains unclear. Sequencing was performed on CD4+ T cells from PBMCs cultured with SARS-CoV-2 spike peptides, taken before COVID-19 vaccination. The TCR originated in a human donor who received a COVID-19 vaccine. CDR3 protein: CASSLFGVTNEKLFF. For the CDR3, the DNA is TGTGCCAGCAGCTTGTTCGGGGTAACTAATGAAAAACTGTTTTTT.